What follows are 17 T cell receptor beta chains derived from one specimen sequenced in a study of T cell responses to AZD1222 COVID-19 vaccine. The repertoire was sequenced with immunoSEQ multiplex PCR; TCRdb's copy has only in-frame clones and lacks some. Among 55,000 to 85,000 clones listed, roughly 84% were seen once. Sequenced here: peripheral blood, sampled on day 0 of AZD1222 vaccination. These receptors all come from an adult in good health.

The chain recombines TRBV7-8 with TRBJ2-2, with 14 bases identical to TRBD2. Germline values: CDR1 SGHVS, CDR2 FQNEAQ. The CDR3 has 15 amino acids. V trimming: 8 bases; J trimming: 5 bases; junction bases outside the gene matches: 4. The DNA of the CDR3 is TGTGCCAGCGGACTAGCGGGGGGCGCTACCGGGGAGCTGTTTTTT. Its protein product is CASGLAGGATGELFF.

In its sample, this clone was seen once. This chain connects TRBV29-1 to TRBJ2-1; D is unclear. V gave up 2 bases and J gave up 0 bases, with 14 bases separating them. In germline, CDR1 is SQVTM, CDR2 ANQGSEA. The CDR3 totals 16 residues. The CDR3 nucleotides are TGCAGCGTTGAACCCTTGACTTACAGCTCCTACAATGAGCAGTTCTTC. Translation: CSVEPLTYSSYNEQFF.

The CDR3 loop is CASSPGQGAKGAEAFF. For the CDR3, the DNA is TGTGCCAGCAGTCCGGGACAGGGGGCGAAGGGGGCTGAAGCTTTCTTT. The chain couples TRBV27 to TRBJ1-1; 12 bases agree with TRBD1. This CDR3 is 16 amino acids long. In germline, CDR1 is MNHEY, CDR2 SMNVEV (reference sequence). With V trimmed by 5 bases and J by 6 bases, 10 bases remained unmatched.

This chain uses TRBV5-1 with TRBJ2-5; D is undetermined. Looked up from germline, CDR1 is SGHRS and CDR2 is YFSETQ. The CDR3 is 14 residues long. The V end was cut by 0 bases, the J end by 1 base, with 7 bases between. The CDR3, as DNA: TGCGCCAGCAGCTTGGACAGCTTCCAAGAGACCCAGTACTTC. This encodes CASSLDSFQETQYF.

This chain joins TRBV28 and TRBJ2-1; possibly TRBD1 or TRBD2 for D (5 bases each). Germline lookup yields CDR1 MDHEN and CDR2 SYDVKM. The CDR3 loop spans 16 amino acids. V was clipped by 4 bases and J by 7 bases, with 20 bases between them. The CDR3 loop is CASSSAGTTEGNEQFF. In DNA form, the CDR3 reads TGTGCCAGCAGTTCGGCCGGGACCACCGAGGGGAATGAGCAGTTCTTC. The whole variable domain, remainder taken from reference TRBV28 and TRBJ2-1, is DVKVTQSSRYLVKRTGEKVFLECVQDMDHENMFWYRQDPGLGLRLIYFSYDVKMKEKGDIPEGYSVSREKKERFSLILESASTNQTSMYLCASSSAGTTEGNEQFFGPGTRLTVL.

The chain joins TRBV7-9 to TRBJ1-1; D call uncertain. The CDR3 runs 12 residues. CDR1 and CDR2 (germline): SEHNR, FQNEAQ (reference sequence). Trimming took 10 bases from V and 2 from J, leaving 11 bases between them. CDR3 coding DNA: TGTGCCACCCGATCGGGAAACACTGAAGCTTTCTTT. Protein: CATRSGNTEAFF.

The CDR3 region has the DNA TGTGCCAGCATTTGGGACAGGGCGTTCGGGAACACTGAAGCTTTCTTT. This gives the protein CASIWDRAFGNTEAFF. The chain links TRBV28 to TRBJ1-1; 9 bases agree with TRBD1. V lost 7 bases to trimming and J lost 1 base; unmatched junction nucleotides: 10. Germline loops: CDR1 MDHEN, CDR2 SYDVKM. This CDR3 contains 16 residues.

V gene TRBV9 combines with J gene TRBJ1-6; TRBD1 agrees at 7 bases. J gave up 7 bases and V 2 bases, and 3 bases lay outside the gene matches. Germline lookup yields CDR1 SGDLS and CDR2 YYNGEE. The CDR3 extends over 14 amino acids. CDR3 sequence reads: CASSVRGQNSPLHF. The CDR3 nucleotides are TGTGCCAGCAGCGTTCGGGGACAGAATTCACCCCTCCACTTT.

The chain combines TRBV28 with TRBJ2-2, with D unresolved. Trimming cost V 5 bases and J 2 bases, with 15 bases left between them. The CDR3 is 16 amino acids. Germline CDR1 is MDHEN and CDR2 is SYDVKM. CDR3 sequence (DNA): TGTGCCAGCAGTCCCTCCCGACGGCTTAACACCGGGGAGCTGTTTTTT. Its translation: CASSPSRRLNTGELFF.

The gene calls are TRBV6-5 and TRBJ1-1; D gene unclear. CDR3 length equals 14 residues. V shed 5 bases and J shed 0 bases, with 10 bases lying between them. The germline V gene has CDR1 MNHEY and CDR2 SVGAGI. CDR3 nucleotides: TGTGCCAGCAGTCCACAGATTATGAACACTGAAGCTTTCTTT. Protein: CASSPQIMNTEAFF.

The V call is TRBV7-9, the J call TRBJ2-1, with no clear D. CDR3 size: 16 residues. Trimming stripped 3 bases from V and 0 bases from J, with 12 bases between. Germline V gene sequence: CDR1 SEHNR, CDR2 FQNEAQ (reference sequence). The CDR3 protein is CASSLGGASSYNEQFF. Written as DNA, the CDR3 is TGTGCCAGCAGCTTGGGTGGAGCGAGCTCCTACAATGAGCAGTTCTTC.

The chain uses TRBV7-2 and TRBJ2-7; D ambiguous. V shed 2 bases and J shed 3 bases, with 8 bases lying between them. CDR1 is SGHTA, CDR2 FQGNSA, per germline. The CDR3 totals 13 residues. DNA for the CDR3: TGTGCCAGCAGCTTATATGTGAACTACGAGCAGTACTTC. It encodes CASSLYVNYEQYF.

Here the CDR3 DNA reads TGTGCCAGCACTCCGGTGGGGACTAAAGCTTTCTTT. The encoded protein is CASTPVGTKAFF. V gene TRBV11-2 combines with J gene TRBJ1-1, with D possibly matching TRBD1 (5 bases). Germline V lookup: CDR1 SGHAT, CDR2 FQNNGV. The CDR3 is 12 amino acids. With 7 bases removed from V and 9 bases from J, the gap between germline ends came to 15 bases.

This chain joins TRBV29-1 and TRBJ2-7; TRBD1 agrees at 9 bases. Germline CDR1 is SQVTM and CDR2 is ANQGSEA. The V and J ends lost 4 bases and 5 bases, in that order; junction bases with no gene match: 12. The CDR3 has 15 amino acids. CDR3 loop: CSVGHPGQGSNEQYF. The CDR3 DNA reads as TGCAGCGTTGGACATCCGGGACAGGGCTCTAACGAGCAGTACTTC.

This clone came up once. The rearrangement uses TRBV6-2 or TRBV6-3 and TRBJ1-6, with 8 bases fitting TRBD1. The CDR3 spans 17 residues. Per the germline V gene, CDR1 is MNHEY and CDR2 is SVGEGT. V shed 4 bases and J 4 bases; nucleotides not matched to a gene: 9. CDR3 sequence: CASSLPGQEIYNSPLHF. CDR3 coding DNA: TGTGCCAGCAGTTTGCCGGGACAGGAGATTTATAATTCACCCCTCCACTTT.

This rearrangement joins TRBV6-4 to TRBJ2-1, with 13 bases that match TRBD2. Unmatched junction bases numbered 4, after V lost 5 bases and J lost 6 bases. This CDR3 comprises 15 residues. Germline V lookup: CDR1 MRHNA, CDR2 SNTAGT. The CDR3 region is CASSLGTSGTNEQFF. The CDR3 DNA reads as TGTGCCAGCAGTCTAGGGACTAGCGGGACCAATGAGCAGTTCTTC.

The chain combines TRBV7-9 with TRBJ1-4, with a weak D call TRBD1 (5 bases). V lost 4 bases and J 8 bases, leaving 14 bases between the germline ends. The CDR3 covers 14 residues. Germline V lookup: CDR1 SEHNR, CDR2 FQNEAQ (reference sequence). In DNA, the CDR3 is TGTGCCAGCAGCTCCGGGACGTCGACAGAAAAACTGTTTTTT. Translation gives CASSSGTSTEKLFF.